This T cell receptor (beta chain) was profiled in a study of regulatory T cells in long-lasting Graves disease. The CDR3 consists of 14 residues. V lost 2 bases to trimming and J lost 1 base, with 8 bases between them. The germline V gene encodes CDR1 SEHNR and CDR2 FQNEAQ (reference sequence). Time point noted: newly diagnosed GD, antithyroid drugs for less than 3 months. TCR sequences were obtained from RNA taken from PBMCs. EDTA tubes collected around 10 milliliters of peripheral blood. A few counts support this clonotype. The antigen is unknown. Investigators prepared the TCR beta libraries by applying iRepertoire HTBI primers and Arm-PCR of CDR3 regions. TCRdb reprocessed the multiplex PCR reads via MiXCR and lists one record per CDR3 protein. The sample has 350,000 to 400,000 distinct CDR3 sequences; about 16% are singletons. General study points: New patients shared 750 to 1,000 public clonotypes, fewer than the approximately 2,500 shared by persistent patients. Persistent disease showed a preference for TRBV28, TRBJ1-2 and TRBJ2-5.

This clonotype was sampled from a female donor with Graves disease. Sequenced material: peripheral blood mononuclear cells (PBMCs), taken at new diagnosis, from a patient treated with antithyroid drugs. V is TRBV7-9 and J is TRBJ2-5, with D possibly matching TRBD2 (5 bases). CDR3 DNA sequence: TGTGCCAGCAGCTTAACAGCGGCCCAAGAGACCCAGTACTTC. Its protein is CASSLTAAQETQYF.